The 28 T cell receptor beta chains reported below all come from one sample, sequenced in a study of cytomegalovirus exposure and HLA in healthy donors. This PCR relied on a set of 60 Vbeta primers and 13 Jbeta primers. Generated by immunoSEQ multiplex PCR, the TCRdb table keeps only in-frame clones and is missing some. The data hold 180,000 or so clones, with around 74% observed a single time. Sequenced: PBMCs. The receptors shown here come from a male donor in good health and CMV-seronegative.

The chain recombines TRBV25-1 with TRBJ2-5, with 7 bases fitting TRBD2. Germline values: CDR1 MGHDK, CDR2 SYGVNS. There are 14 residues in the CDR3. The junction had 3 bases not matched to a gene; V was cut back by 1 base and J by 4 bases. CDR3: CASSELREGETQYF. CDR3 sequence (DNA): TGTGCCAGCAGTGAATTGAGGGAGGGAGAGACCCAGTACTTC.

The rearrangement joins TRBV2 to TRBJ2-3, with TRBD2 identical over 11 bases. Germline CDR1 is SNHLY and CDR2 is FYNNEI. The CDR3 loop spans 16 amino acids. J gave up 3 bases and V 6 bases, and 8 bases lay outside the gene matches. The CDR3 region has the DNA TGTGCCAGCAGAAGACTAGCGGGAACTGGGACAGATACGCAGTATTTT. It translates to CASRRLAGTGTDTQYF. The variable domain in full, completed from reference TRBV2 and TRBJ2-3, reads EPEVTQTPSHQVTQMGQEVILRCVPISNHLYFYWYRQILGQKVEFLVSFYNNEISEKSEIFDDQFSVERPDGSNFTLKIRSTKLEDSAMYFCASRRLAGTGTDTQYFGPGTRLTVL.

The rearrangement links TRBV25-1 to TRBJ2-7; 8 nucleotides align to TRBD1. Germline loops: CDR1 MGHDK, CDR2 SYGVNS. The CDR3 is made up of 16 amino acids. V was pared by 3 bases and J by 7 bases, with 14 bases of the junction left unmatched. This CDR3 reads CASSDTTRTGKDEQYF. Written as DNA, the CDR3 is TGTGCCAGCAGTGATACTACGCGGACAGGGAAAGATGAGCAGTACTTC.

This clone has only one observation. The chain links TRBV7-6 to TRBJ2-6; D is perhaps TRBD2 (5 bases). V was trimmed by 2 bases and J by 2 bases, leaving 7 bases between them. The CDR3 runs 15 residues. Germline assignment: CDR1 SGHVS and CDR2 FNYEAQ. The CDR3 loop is CASSLRGTGANVLTF. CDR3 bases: TGTGCCAGCAGCTTAAGAGGGACTGGGGCCAACGTCCTGACTTTC. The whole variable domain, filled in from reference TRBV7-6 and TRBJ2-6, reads GAGVSQSPRYKVTKRGQDVALRCDPISGHVSLYWYRQALGQGPEFLTYFNYEAQQDKSGLPNDRFSAERPEGSISTLTIQRTEQRDSAMYRCASSLRGTGANVLTFGAGSRLTVL.

CDR3 amino acids: CASSLGAGQGYSYEQYF. The CDR3 DNA reads TGTGCCAGCAGTTTAGGTGCCGGACAGGGGTACTCCTACGAGCAGTACTTC. This chain links TRBV27 with TRBJ2-7; TRBD1 matches 9 bases. This CDR3 spans 17 amino acids. CDR1 and CDR2 from the germline V gene are MNHEY and SMNVEV (reference sequence). J gave up 0 bases and V 2 bases, and 8 bases lay outside the gene matches.

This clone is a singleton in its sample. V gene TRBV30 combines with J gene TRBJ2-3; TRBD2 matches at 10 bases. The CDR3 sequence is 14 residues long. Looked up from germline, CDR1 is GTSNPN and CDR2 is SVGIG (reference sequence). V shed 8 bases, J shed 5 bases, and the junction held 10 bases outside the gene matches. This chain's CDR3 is CAGGSGGMVDTQYF. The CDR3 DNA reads TGTGCCGGGGGTAGCGGGGGGATGGTAGATACGCAGTATTTT.

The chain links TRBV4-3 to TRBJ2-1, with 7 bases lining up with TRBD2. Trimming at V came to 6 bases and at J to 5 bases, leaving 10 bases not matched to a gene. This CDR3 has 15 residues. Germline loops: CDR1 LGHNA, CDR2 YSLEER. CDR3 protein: CASSRILTSNNEQFF. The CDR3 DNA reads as TGCGCCAGCAGTCGAATATTGACTAGCAACAATGAGCAGTTCTTC.

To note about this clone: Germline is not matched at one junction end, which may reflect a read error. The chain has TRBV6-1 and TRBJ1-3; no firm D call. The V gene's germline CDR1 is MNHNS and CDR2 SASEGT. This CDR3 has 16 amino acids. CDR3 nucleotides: TGTGCCAGCAGAGAAGCGGTTCGGAGCTCTGGAAACACCATATATTTT. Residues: CASREAVRSSGNTIYF.

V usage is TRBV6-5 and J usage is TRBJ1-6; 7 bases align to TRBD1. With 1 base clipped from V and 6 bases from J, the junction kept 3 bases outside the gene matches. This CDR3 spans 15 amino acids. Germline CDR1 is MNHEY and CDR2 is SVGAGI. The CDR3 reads CASSYFYRGNSPLHF. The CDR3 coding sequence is TGTGCCAGCAGTTACTTTTACAGGGGTAATTCACCCCTCCACTTT.

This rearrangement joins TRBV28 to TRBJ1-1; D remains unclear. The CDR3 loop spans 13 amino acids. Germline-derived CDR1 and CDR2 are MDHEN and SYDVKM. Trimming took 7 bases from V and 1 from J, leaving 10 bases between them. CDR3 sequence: CASTLRENTEAFF. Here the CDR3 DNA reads TGTGCCAGCACGCTCCGGGAGAACACTGAAGCTTTCTTT.

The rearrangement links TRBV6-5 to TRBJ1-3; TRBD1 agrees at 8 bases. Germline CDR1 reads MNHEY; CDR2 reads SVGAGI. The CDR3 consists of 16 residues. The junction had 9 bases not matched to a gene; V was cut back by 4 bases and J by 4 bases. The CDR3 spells CASSSGGAGKGNTIYF. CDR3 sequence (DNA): TGTGCCAGCAGTTCAGGGGGCGCAGGAAAAGGAAACACCATATATTTT.

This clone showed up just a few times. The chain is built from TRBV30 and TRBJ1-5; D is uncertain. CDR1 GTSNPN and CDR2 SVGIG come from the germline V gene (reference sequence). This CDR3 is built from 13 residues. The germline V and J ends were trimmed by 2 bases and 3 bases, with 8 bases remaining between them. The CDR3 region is CAWSRRSNQPQHF. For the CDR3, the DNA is TGTGCCTGGAGTAGGCGGTCCAATCAGCCCCAGCATTTT.

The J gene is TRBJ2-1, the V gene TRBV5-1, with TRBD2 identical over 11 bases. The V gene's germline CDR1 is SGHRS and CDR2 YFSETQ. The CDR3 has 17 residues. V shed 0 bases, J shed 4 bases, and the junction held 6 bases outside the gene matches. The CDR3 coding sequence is TGCGCCAGCAGCTTGGCCATGCTAGCGGGGGGTTACAATGAGCAGTTCTTC. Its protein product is CASSLAMLAGGYNEQFF.

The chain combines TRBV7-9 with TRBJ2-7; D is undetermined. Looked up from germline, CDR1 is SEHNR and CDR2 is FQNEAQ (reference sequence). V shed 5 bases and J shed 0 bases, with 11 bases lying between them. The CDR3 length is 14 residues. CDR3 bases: TGTGCCAGCAGCCCTCGCCTGAGCTCCTACGAGCAGTACTTC. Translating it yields CASSPRLSSYEQYF.

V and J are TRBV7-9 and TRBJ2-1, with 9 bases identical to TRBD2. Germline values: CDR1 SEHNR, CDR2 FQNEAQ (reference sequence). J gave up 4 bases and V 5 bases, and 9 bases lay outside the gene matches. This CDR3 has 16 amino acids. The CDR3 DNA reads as TGTGCCAGCAGCCAAGCGGGGGGCCAACATTACAATGAGCAGTTCTTC. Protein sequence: CASSQAGGQHYNEQFF.

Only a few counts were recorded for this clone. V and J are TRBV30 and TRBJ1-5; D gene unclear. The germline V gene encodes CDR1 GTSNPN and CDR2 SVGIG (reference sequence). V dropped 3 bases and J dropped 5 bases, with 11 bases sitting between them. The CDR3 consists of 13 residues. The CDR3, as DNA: TGTGCCTGGAGCGCCCAATCGGATCAGCCCCAGCATTTT. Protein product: CAWSAQSDQPQHF.

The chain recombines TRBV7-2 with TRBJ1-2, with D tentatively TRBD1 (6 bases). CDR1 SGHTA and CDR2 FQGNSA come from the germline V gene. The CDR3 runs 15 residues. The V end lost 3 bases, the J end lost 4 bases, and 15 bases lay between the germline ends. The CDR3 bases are TGTGCCAGCAGCTTTTCCGGGACACTGATCTATGGCTACACCTTC. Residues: CASSFSGTLIYGYTF. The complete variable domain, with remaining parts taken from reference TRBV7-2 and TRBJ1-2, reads GAGVSQSPSNKVTEKGKDVELRCDPISGHTALYWYRQSLGQGLEFLIYFQGNSAPDKSGLPSDRFSAERTGGSVSTLTIQRTQQEDSAVYLCASSFSGTLIYGYTFGSGTRLTVV.

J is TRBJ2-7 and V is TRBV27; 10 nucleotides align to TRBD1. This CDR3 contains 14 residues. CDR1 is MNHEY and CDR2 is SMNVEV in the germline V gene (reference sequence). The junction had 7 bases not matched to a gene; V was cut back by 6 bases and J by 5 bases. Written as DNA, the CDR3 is TGTGCCAGCAGCTTGGGACAGGGGCTGAACGAGCAGTACTTC. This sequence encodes CASSLGQGLNEQYF.

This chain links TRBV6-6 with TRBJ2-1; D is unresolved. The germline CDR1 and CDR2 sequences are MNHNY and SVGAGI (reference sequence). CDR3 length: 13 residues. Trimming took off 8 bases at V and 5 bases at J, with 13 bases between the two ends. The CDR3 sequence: CASQILLHNEQFF. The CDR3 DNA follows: TGTGCCAGCCAAATTCTACTTCACAATGAGCAGTTCTTC.

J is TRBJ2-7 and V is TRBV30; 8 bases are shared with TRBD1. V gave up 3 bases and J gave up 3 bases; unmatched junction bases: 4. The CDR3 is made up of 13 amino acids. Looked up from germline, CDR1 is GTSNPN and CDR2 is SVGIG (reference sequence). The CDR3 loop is CAWRTGVLYEQYF. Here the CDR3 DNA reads TGTGCCTGGAGGACAGGGGTTCTCTACGAGCAGTACTTC. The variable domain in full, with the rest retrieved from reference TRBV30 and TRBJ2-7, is SQTIHQWPATLVQPVGSPLSLECTVEGTSNPNLYWYRQAAGRGLQLLFYSVGIGQISSEVPQNLSASRPQDRQFILSSKKLLLSDSGFYLCAWRTGVLYEQYFGPGTRLTVT.

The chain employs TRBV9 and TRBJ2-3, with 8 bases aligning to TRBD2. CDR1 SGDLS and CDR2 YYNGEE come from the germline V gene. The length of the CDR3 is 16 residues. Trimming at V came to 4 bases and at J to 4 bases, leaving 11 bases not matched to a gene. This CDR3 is CASSLLSGESSDTQYF. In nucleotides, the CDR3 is TGTGCCAGCAGCCTCCTTAGCGGGGAGAGTTCAGATACGCAGTATTTT. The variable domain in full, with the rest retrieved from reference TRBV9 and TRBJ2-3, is DSGVTQTPKHLITATGQRVTLRCSPRSGDLSVYWYQQSLDQGLQFLIQYYNGEERAKGNILERFSAQQFPDLHSELNLSSLELGDSALYFCASSLLSGESSDTQYFGPGTRLTVL.

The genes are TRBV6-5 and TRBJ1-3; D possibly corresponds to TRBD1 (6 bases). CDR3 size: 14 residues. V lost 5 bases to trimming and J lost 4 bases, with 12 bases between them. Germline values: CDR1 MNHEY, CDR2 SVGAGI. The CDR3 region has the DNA TGTGCCAGCAGTCAGGGGATCGCGGGAAACACCATATATTTT. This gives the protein CASSQGIAGNTIYF.

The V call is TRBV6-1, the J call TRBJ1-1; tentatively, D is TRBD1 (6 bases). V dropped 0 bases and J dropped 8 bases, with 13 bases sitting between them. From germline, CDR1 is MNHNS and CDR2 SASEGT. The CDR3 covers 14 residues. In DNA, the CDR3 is TGTGCCAGCAGTGAAGCGGGCAGGGGAAAAGAAGCTTTCTTT. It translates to CASSEAGRGKEAFF.

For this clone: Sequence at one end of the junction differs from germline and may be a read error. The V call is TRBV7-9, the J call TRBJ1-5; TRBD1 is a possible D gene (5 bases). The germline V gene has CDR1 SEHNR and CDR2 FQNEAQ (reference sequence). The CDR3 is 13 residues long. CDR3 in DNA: TGTTCCAGCAGCTTCCTAGGGGATCAGCCCCAGCATTTT. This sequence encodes CSSSFLGDQPQHF.

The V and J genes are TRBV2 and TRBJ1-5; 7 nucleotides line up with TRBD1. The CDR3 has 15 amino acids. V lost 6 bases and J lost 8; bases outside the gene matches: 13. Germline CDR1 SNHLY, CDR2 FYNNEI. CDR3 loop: CASSATRQGMEPQHF. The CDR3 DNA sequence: TGTGCCAGCAGCGCCACTAGACAGGGAATGGAGCCCCAGCATTTT.

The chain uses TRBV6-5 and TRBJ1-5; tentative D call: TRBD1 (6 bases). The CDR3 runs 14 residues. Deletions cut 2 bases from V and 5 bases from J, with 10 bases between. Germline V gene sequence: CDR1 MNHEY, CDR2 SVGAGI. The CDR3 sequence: CASSYGGRDQPQHF. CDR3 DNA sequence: TGTGCCAGCAGTTACGGGGGCCGGGATCAGCCCCAGCATTTT.

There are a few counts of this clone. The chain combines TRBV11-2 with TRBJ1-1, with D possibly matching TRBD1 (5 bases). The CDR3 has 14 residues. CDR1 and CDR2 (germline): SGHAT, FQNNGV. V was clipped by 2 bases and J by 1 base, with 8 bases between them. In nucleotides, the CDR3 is TGTGCCAGCAGCTTACGACAGCAGAACACTGAAGCTTTCTTT. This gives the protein CASSLRQQNTEAFF.

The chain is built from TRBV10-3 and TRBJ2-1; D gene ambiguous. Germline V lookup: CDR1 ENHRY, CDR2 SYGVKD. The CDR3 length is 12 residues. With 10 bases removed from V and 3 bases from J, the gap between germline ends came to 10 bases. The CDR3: CASFSGYNEQFF. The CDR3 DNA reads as TGTGCCAGCTTTTCAGGCTACAATGAGCAGTTCTTC.